A single T cell receptor beta chain is shown here with its context. The data originate from a study of blood T cell repertoires in COVID-19. Across the study: Samples came from the United States, Italy and Spain, spanning acute and convalescent COVID-19. Sample material is recorded as cDNA or gDNA derived from T cells, B-cell-depleted T cells, or PBMCs.

Per the original data handling: Estimation of nucleated cell counts was performed using reference gene primer amplification. Libraries were prepared by immunoSEQ multiplex PCR; TCRdb keeps only in-frame clonotypes and omits some of them. The DNA was the basis for D and trimming; V, J and clone size are from that table. This sample has 250,000 or so clones; approximately 91% occur once, and the top ten carry more than 0.8%. A Seattle source enrolled patients during active infection and followed them longitudinally. Sequenced input: peripheral blood. The origin of this receptor is a man aged 25-40 years with COVID-19, enrolled during active disease.

CDR3 loop: CASSGGTVKEKLFF. The CDR3 coding sequence is TGTGCCAGCAGTGGCGGGACTGTTAAAGAAAAACTGTTTTTT. V gene TRBV25-1 combines with J gene TRBJ1-4; maybe TRBD1 (5 bases). The germline gives CDR1 MGHDK, CDR2 SYGVNS. The CDR3 runs 14 residues. Trimming shortened V by 4 bases and J by 8 bases, and 14 bases separated the two germline ends.